Below are 10 T cell receptor beta chains sequenced from a single sample in a study of blood T cell repertoires in COVID-19. Profiling relied on immunoSEQ multiplex PCR, and the TCRdb table lists in-frame clones only, not all of them. The sample lists roughly 330,000 clones; approximately 89% were seen once. Sequencing was done on a sample of PBMCs or T cells enriched from blood (not recorded which). The receptors stem from a woman between 25 and 40 years old who had recovered from COVID-19.

The chain joins TRBV18 to TRBJ1-3; D is possibly TRBD1 (5 bases). The V gene's germline CDR1 is KGHSH and CDR2 LQKENI. V was pared by 3 bases and J by 0 bases, with 12 bases between. This CDR3 has 16 residues. The CDR3 loop is CASSPQPGNSGNTIYF. DNA of the CDR3: TGTGCCAGCTCACCGCAGCCAGGGAACTCTGGAAACACCATATATTTT.

V gene TRBV5-1 combines with J gene TRBJ1-3; D gene ambiguous. The CDR3 consists of 14 residues. Germline-derived CDR1 and CDR2 are SGHRS and YFSETQ. With 1 base removed from V and 3 bases from J, the gap between germline ends came to 8 bases. DNA for the CDR3: TGCGCCAGCAGCTTGCACACCGATGGAAACACCATATATTTT. It encodes CASSLHTDGNTIYF.

The V call is TRBV5-8, the J call TRBJ2-3; TRBD2 matches 11 bases. CDR1 is SGHTS, CDR2 YDEGEE, per germline. This CDR3 region has 16 residues. Germline trimming cut 2 bases from V and 1 base from J; bases unmatched to any gene: 3. DNA for the CDR3: TGTGCCAGCAGCTTTGGGACTAGCGGACGCACAGATACGCAGTATTTT. Protein sequence: CASSFGTSGRTDTQYF.

The chain has TRBV5-1 and TRBJ2-1, with 10 positions matching TRBD1. V shed 1 base and J 4 bases; nucleotides not matched to a gene: 8. This CDR3 is built from 17 residues. CDR1 is SGHRS, CDR2 YFSETQ, per germline. The CDR3 bases are TGCGCCAGCAGCTTGTGGAGGGACAGGGGCGTATACAATGAGCAGTTCTTC. Translated, it gives CASSLWRDRGVYNEQFF.

The genes are TRBV7-2 and TRBJ2-1; 9 bases map to TRBD2. The CDR3 loop spans 18 amino acids. Germline trimming cut 1 base from V and 10 bases from J; bases unmatched to any gene: 17. Germline CDR1 reads SGHTA; CDR2 reads FQGNSA. The CDR3 bases are TGTGCCAGCAGCTTAGACCCTCCCCAGAGCGGGGGGAGACCAGAGCAGTTCTTC. Its protein product is CASSLDPPQSGGRPEQFF.

CDR3 sequence: CSARRGFGSGNTIYF. In DNA, the CDR3 is TGCAGCGCCCGACGAGGGTTTGGGTCTGGAAACACCATATATTTT. The chain links TRBV29-1 to TRBJ1-3; D unclear. Trimming took off 7 bases at V and 1 base at J, with 17 bases between the two ends. There are 15 residues in the CDR3. Germline V gene data show CDR1 as SQVTM and CDR2 as ANQGSEA. Using reference TRBV29-1 and TRBJ1-3 for the parts outside the CDR3, the full variable domain is SAVISQKPSRDICQRGTSLTIQCQVDSQVTMMFWYRQQPGQSLTLIATANQGSEATYESGFVIDKFPISRPNLTFSTLTVSNMSPEDSSIYLCSARRGFGSGNTIYFGEGSWLTVV.

V and J are TRBV20-1 and TRBJ1-2; no definite D call. The CDR3 has 11 residues. CDR1 is DFQATT and CDR2 is SNEGSKA in the germline V gene (reference sequence). Trimming removed 3 bases at V and 8 bases at J, with 10 bases between. The CDR3 DNA reads as TGCAGTGCTAGGGAGTCCCTGGGCTACACCTTC. Translating it yields CSARESLGYTF.

The chain is built from TRBV19 and TRBJ1-1; weak D call: TRBD1 (5 bases). This CDR3 region has 14 residues. The V end lost 5 bases, the J end lost 4 bases, and 14 bases lay between the germline ends. Germline CDR1 reads LNHDA; CDR2 reads SQIVND (reference sequence). CDR3 DNA sequence: TGTGCCAGTAGTCACATTTCAGGGTCCACTGAAGCTTTCTTT. As protein: CASSHISGSTEAFF.

V is TRBV29-1 and J is TRBJ2-3; 7 bases map to TRBD1. The length of the CDR3 is 13 residues. The germline CDR1 and CDR2 sequences are SQVTM and ANQGSEA. J was trimmed by 4 bases and V by 1 base; bases with no gene match: 2. The CDR3: CSVEGGGPDTQYF. CDR3 DNA sequence: TGCAGCGTTGAAGGAGGGGGCCCAGATACGCAGTATTTT.

This rearrangement joins TRBV24-1 to TRBJ2-2; D remains ambiguous. With 3 bases removed from V and 5 bases from J, the gap between germline ends came to 6 bases. Per the germline V gene, CDR1 is KGHDR and CDR2 is SFDVKD. This CDR3 is 13 amino acids long. The CDR3 region has the DNA TGTGCCACCAGTGATCGTAGTACCGGGGAGCTGTTTTTT. It yields the protein CATSDRSTGELFF.